This TCR beta chain was captured by sequencing in a study of radiation and T cells in renal cell carcinoma. Time point reported: blood 4 weeks post-SBRT, at nephrectomy. Noted treatment: 15 Gy SBRT to primary tumor, nephrectomy 4 weeks later. The CDR3 is 14 amino acids. Germline assignment: CDR1 SEHNR and CDR2 FQNEAQ (reference sequence). V was shortened by 3 bases and J by 1 base, with 9 bases between the two germline ends. TCRdb keeps only in-frame clones here, not all; method: immunoSEQ multiplex PCR. The sample has around 64,000 clones, roughly 80% seen once. The sample in question was blood, obtained from a patient whose treatment included radiotherapy and nephrectomy. The source is a man in his 60s with renal cell carcinoma. The chain combines TRBV7-9 with TRBJ2-5; maybe TRBD1 (5 bases). In DNA form, the CDR3 reads TGTGCCAGCAGCTTTCAGACAGCCCAAGAGACCCAGTACTTC. Encoded protein: CASSFQTAQETQYF.